The TCR beta chain under discussion was sequenced for a study of regulatory T cells in long-lasting Graves disease (dated by TCRdb to the early 2020s). As for the study more broadly: Persistent Graves' disease was defined as antithyroid drug treatment for over 5 years with persistently positive TSH receptor autoantibodies. In the clinical cohort, patients with persistent Graves' disease had used antithyroid drugs for an average of around 10 years. The study was registered as a clinical trial and conducted in China. A total of roughly 35 samples underwent TCR sequencing: some 13 from persistent and around 20 from newly diagnosed Graves' disease patients. Peripheral blood TCR sequencing and RNA sequencing compared persistent Graves' disease patients with newly diagnosed Graves' disease patients.

Concerning this clonotype itself: The target of this receptor is not known. Base qualities were left out, and no much larger clone turns up one base away.

The method behind the library was multiplex PCR. The sequencer listed for this sample is Illumina HiSeq 4000. TCR beta libraries were built with iRepertoire HTBI primers and Arm-PCR amplification of CDR3 regions. Before sequencing, the PCR products went through gel purification. The authors' pipeline ran thus. A total of some 60 TRBV and some 15 TRBJ segments were identified across samples and were used for gene usage analysis of CDR3 amino acid clonotypes. COPE and FqMerger were used to merge the filtered high-quality paired reads into contigs. BLAST was used to align contigs to IMGT TRBV, TRBD and TRBJ reference genes, and CDR3 was defined according to IMGT. Clonotypes above 0.1% frequency were classified as highly expanded clones. Shannon entropy was used to measure repertoire diversity, and the Gini coefficient was used to measure V-J evenness. A clonotype found in more than one individual was treated as public. Through fastp at Q25 and MiXCR, TCRdb rebuilt clones from the public reads, retaining in-frame beta chains. Identical CDR3 protein sequences are pooled into one entry, listed with their most common genes and DNA. TCRdb, rather than the study authors, made the V and J calls. This sample is represented by approximately 360,000 distinct CDR3 sequences; 20% to 25% of them were singletons. In total, the top ten clones hold about 27% of the sample.

Overall results and qualifications from the work: More public clonotypes were shared among persistent patients (under 3,000) than among newly diagnosed patients (roughly 1,000). Compared with newly diagnosed patients, patients with persistent Graves' disease had lower TCR Shannon entropy and fewer highly expanded clones, which suggests clonal expansion. The authors noted that the small sample size was a limitation that may lower accuracy. Preferential use of TRBV28, TRBJ1-2 and TRBJ2-5 was observed in persistent disease, whereas TRBV20-1 and TRBJ2-1 were favored in newly diagnosed disease. The study examined only peripheral blood because the primary lesion, thyroid tissue, could not be accessed. Sequencing and analysis were restricted to the TCR beta chain.

Explained via the paper, the time point label denotes: persistent/refractory GD, antithyroid drugs over 5 years with positive TRAb. For both TCR sequencing and RNA sequencing, RNA was extracted from PBMCs in TRIzol. Graves' disease was diagnosed according to American Thyroid Association guidelines. The patients came from an endocrinology department in Xi'an, China. From each patient, 8 to 10 milliliters of peripheral blood was collected into an EDTA anticoagulant tube. Ficoll Paque Plus density gradient separation was used to isolate PBMCs, and no further T cell sorting was done. An Agilent 2100 Bioanalyzer and agarose gel were used to assess RNA quality, and a NanoDrop 2000 was used to measure RNA concentration. The CDR3 covers 15 residues, taking in both the cysteine and the phenylalanine. The sequence is cut down to CDR3 DNA, 45 bases in frame from base 1. V was cut back by 0 bases and J by 6 bases, leaving a gap of 11 bases between them. The germline V gene provides CDR1 LGHNT and CDR2 FRNRAP.

The starting material was peripheral blood mononuclear cells (PBMCs), obtained when the disease was refractory, from a patient treated with antithyroid drugs. The chain was built from TRBV12-5 and TRBJ2-2; TRBD2 might be the D gene, on 5 matching bases. This sequence was found in a woman aged 40 to 50 with Graves disease. Donor details come from another sample of the same person, matched by shared clones. The sequenced DNA is TGTGCTAGTGGTTTGGTACTAGAGGGATCCGGGGAGCTGTTTTTT. Protein translation: CASGLVLEGSGELFF.